This T cell receptor (beta chain) was captured in a study of blood T cell repertoires in COVID-19. Study information: T cells, B-cell-depleted T cells, or PBMCs supplied cDNA or gDNA.

As handled by the study authors: Quantification of nucleated cells was approximated via reference gene primer amplification. Here immunoSEQ multiplex PCR was the method, and the copy in TCRdb shows in-frame clones only, minus some. V and J calls and clone size are as listed in that table; D and trimming were resolved from the DNA. The data hold roughly 150,000 clones, with more than 70% observed a single time. The specimen was peripheral blood. The receptor was isolated from a man aged 45-65 years who had recovered from COVID-19.

In DNA, the CDR3 is TGCGCCAGCAGCCTACCCCGGGACAGGGGAGGTAGGTCAACTAATGAAAAACTGTTTTTT. Translated: CASSLPRDRGGRSTNEKLFF. J is TRBJ1-4 and V is TRBV5-1; 10 bases are a match to TRBD1. The CDR3 is 20 residues long. The V and J ends lost 4 bases and 0 bases, in that order; junction bases with no gene match: 15. Per the germline V gene, CDR1 is SGHRS and CDR2 is YFSETQ.